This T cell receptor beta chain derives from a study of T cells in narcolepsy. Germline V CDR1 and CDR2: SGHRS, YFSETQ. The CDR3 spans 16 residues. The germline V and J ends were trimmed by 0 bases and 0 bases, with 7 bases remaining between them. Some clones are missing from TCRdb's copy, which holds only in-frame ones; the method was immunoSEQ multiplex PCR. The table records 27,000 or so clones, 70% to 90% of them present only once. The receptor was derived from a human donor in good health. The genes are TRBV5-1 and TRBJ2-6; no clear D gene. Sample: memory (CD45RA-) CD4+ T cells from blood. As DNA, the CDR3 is TGCGCCAGCAGCTTGGCCCCCAGCTCTGGGGCCAACGTCCTGACTTTC. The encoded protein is CASSLAPSSGANVLTF.